Listed here are 23 T cell receptor beta chains from one sample, sequenced in a study of memory CD4+ T cells and cytomegalovirus serostatus. Clones were sequenced by immunoSEQ multiplex PCR, and TCRdb holds only the in-frame ones, with some missing. The top ten clones hold about 3.5% of a sample with approximately 92,000 clones, 75% to 85% of them seen once. Single viable CD3+CD4+CD8-CD45RO+ cells were sorted as the memory CD4+ T cells. The specimen was memory CD4+ T cells from blood. The receptors were gathered from an adult in good health and CMV-seropositive.

This rearrangement joins TRBV28 to TRBJ2-7; no reliable D call. The CDR3 loop spans 14 amino acids. Trimming removed 3 bases from V and 2 bases from J, with 11 bases in between. Germline values: CDR1 MDHEN, CDR2 SYDVKM. The CDR3 protein is CASSLKATTYEQYF. The CDR3 DNA is TGTGCCAGCAGTTTGAAAGCGACGACCTACGAGCAGTACTTC.

Many counts were recorded for this clone. The chain combines TRBV5-6 with TRBJ1-2; TRBD1 might be the D (6 bases). V lost 4 bases, J lost 9 bases, and 13 bases lay in between. This CDR3 contains 12 residues. Germline values: CDR1 SGHDT, CDR2 YYEEEE. In DNA, the CDR3 is TGTGCCAGCAGCCCGGACAGATTTCGCTACACCTTC. Translated, it gives CASSPDRFRYTF.

The chain carries TRBV2 and TRBJ2-3; D is perhaps TRBD2 (5 bases). V was cut by 7 bases and J by 2 bases, with 10 bases left in between. CDR1 is SNHLY, CDR2 FYNNEI, per germline. CDR3 size: 13 residues. CDR3: CASKLATTDTQYF. The CDR3 DNA sequence: TGTGCCAGCAAGTTAGCGACCACAGATACGCAGTATTTT.

The rearrangement joins TRBV6-1 to TRBJ1-4; D not certain. Trimming shortened V by 5 bases and J by 10 bases, and 20 bases separated the two germline ends. The germline CDR1 and CDR2 sequences are MNHNS and SASEGT. The CDR3 has 15 amino acids. The CDR3 here is CASSQKTGGLAKLFF. The CDR3 DNA follows: TGTGCCAGCAGTCAAAAAACGGGAGGCCTGGCAAAACTGTTTTTT.

As concerns this clone: Other DNA sequences of this sample code for an identical CDR3. The rearrangement joins TRBV15 to TRBJ2-5; maybe TRBD2 (5 bases). The CDR3 sequence is 13 residues long. Deletions cut 0 bases from V and 5 bases from J, with 7 bases between. Per the germline V gene, CDR1 is LNHNV and CDR2 is YYDKDF (reference sequence). This CDR3 is CATSRDRGETQYF. The CDR3 DNA follows: TGTGCCACCAGCAGAGATCGAGGGGAGACCCAGTACTTC.

This chain uses TRBV6-1 with TRBJ2-6, with 7 positions matching TRBD2. CDR1 and CDR2 from the germline V gene are MNHNS and SASEGT. V lost 4 bases, J lost 1 base, and 13 bases stayed unmatched. The CDR3 extends over 19 amino acids. In nucleotides, the CDR3 is TGTGCCAGCAGTGCCATCACTGCGGGAGCCGAATCTGGGGCCAACGTCCTGACTTTC. Amino acid sequence: CASSAITAGAESGANVLTF.

V usage is TRBV7-2 and J usage is TRBJ2-1, with 8 bases fitting TRBD2. The CDR3 is 15 amino acids. V lost 5 bases and J lost 10; bases outside the gene matches: 13. Germline V gene data show CDR1 as SGHTA and CDR2 as FQGNSA. This chain's CDR3 is CASSKVGRESEEQFF. The DNA for the CDR3 is TGTGCCAGCAGCAAAGTCGGGAGGGAGTCCGAGGAGCAGTTCTTC.

The rearrangement links TRBV2 to TRBJ2-2; D is undetermined. Germline V lookup: CDR1 SNHLY, CDR2 FYNNEI. The CDR3 sequence is 11 residues long. Trimming pared 6 bases from V and 3 bases from J, leaving 2 bases between. This CDR3 reads CASSYTGELFF. CDR3 DNA: TGTGCCAGCAGCTACACCGGGGAGCTGTTTTTT.

The V gene is TRBV2, the J gene TRBJ2-1; weak D call: TRBD2 (6 bases). V lost 4 bases, J lost 3 bases, and 13 bases lay in between. The CDR3 runs 15 residues. Per the germline V gene, CDR1 is SNHLY and CDR2 is FYNNEI. The CDR3 DNA sequence: TGTGCCAGCAGTGGGGATCGACTAGACTACAATGAGCAGTTCTTC. This encodes CASSGDRLDYNEQFF. Drawing the rest from reference TRBV2 and TRBJ2-1, the complete variable domain is EPEVTQTPSHQVTQMGQEVILRCVPISNHLYFYWYRQILGQKVEFLVSFYNNEISEKSEIFDDQFSVERPDGSNFTLKIRSTKLEDSAMYFCASSGDRLDYNEQFFGPGTRLTVL.

The chain couples TRBV28 to TRBJ1-5; a possible D gene is TRBD1 (6 bases). From germline, CDR1 is MDHEN and CDR2 SYDVKM. The CDR3 is made up of 13 amino acids. The V end was cut by 6 bases, the J end by 6 bases, with 12 bases between. CDR3 bases: TGTGCCAGCAGAACAACAGGGTTTCAGCCCCAGCATTTT. Residues: CASRTTGFQPQHF.

This clone was counted only a few times. This chain links TRBV6-1 with TRBJ1-4; possibly TRBD1 for D (5 bases). With 3 bases removed from V and 6 bases from J, the gap between germline ends came to 11 bases. CDR3 size: 14 residues. Germline V lookup: CDR1 MNHNS, CDR2 SASEGT. CDR3 DNA: TGTGCCAGCAGTGAGCAGGGTAGGGATGAAAAACTGTTTTTT. Protein sequence: CASSEQGRDEKLFF.

This clone appeared a single time. This chain connects TRBV28 to TRBJ1-3; D is unresolved. Germline CDR1 MDHEN, CDR2 SYDVKM. This CDR3 has 14 amino acids. V lost 7 bases, J lost 4 bases, and 14 bases lay in between. This CDR3 is CASTRQAAGNTIYF. The CDR3 bases are TGTGCCAGCACTAGGCAGGCAGCAGGAAACACCATATATTTT.

The rearrangement joins TRBV28 to TRBJ1-2; no definite D call. Per the germline V gene, CDR1 is MDHEN and CDR2 is SYDVKM. The CDR3 loop spans 14 amino acids. Trimming took off 4 bases at V and 8 bases at J, with 17 bases between the two ends. The DNA of the CDR3 is TGTGCCAGCAGTTCCCCCCTGACCAGTGGGGGCTACACCTTC. Protein: CASSSPLTSGGYTF.

This clone was observed once. The chain uses TRBV10-3 and TRBJ1-5; a possible D gene is TRBD1 (5 bases). V lost 8 bases and J lost 4, with 12 bases in between. Germline CDR1 reads ENHRY; CDR2 reads SYGVKD. There are 13 residues in the CDR3. The CDR3 reads CAIGGAANQPQHF. The CDR3 nucleotides are TGTGCCATCGGTGGGGCAGCGAATCAGCCCCAGCATTTT.

This rearrangement joins TRBV4-3 to TRBJ2-5; 12 nucleotides align to TRBD2. CDR1 and CDR2 from the germline V gene are LGHNA and YSLEER. The CDR3 is 16 residues long. With 5 bases clipped from V and 4 bases from J, the junction kept 8 bases outside the gene matches. The CDR3 DNA reads TGCGCCAGCAGCTTCTCCCCTAGCGGGAGGGGAGAGACCCAGTACTTC. This encodes CASSFSPSGRGETQYF.

V gene TRBV27 combines with J gene TRBJ2-7, with 11 bases fitting TRBD2. Germline CDR1 is MNHEY and CDR2 is SMNVEV (reference sequence). The CDR3 spans 17 residues. V lost 7 bases to trimming and J lost 2 bases; unmatched junction nucleotides: 13. CDR3 coding DNA: TGTGCCAGCAAGCGCTCGTTGGCTAGCGGGGGGACCTACGAGCAGTACTTC. It codes for CASKRSLASGGTYEQYF.

This clone came up once. CDR3 nucleotides: TGTGCCAGCAGCGAAGACGGAGCCAAAAACATTCAGTACTTC. Translating gives CASSEDGAKNIQYF. The chain employs TRBV28 and TRBJ2-4; D is undetermined. Germline V CDR1 and CDR2: MDHEN, SYDVKM. The CDR3 is 14 residues long. V gave up 6 bases and J gave up 0 bases, with 9 bases separating them.

This clone came up a few times. This chain's CDR3 is CASSVDNYGYTF. Written as DNA, the CDR3 is TGTGCCAGCAGTGTAGACAACTATGGCTACACCTTC. The V gene is TRBV6-1, the J gene TRBJ1-2, with D uncertain. This CDR3 contains 12 residues. Germline V gene data show CDR1 as MNHNS and CDR2 as SASEGT. V lost 4 bases and J lost 2, with 5 bases in between.

The rearrangement uses TRBV7-3 and TRBJ2-5; D possibly uses TRBD1 or TRBD2 (5 bases each). The V gene's germline CDR1 is SGHTA and CDR2 FQGTGA. This CDR3 contains 13 residues. V lost 4 bases to trimming and J lost 10 bases, with 16 bases between them. Written as DNA, the CDR3 is TGTGCCAGCAGCTCAAGTGGGGGAGCAAACCAGTACTTC. Residues: CASSSSGGANQYF.

V and J are TRBV5-5 and TRBJ1-5, with 8 positions matching TRBD1. In germline, CDR1 is SGHKS, CDR2 YYEKEE (reference sequence). This CDR3 is built from 16 residues. V trimming: 1 base; J trimming: 6 bases; junction bases outside the gene matches: 9. The CDR3 bases are TGTGCCAGCAGCTTGCAGGCTGGACAGGGAGGTCAGCCCCAGCATTTT. Its translation: CASSLQAGQGGQPQHF.

This clone has only one observation. V gene TRBV19 combines with J gene TRBJ2-1; D not certain. The CDR3 totals 15 residues. The V gene's germline CDR1 is LNHDA and CDR2 SQIVND (reference sequence). The CDR3 is CAHRSGPSLNNEQFF. The CDR3 coding sequence is TGTGCTCATAGGTCGGGTCCCTCTCTGAACAATGAGCAGTTCTTC.

This chain joins TRBV28 and TRBJ1-5, with 8 bases lining up with TRBD1. Looked up from germline, CDR1 is MDHEN and CDR2 is SYDVKM. J gave up 1 base and V 7 bases, and 6 bases lay outside the gene matches. The CDR3 contains 15 residues. The CDR3 is CASTRPGGSNQPQHF. CDR3 nucleotide sequence: TGTGCCAGCACACGCCCAGGGGGCAGCAATCAGCCCCAGCATTTT.

The chain recombines TRBV5-1 with TRBJ2-1; 10 nucleotides align to TRBD2. This CDR3 spans 15 amino acids. With 5 bases clipped from V and 8 bases from J, the junction kept 10 bases outside the gene matches. Germline values: CDR1 SGHRS, CDR2 YFSETQ. In DNA, the CDR3 is TGCGCCAGCAGGAGCGCTAGCGGGAGTTTAGATGAGCAGTTCTTC. Translating it yields CASRSASGSLDEQFF.